The source of this TCR beta chain is a study of monozygotic twins with inflammatory bowel disease. The CDR3 contains 15 residues. CDR1 is SGHDN, CDR2 FVKESK, per germline. Reprocessing the 5' RACE reads, TCRdb reports a single entry for every CDR3 protein and omits DNA. Across 400,000 to 500,000 distinct CDR3 sequences, the top ten clones capture more than 2% of the sample. Sequenced: blood. The source of this sequence is a human donor with ulcerative colitis or Crohn's disease, or a healthy co-twin of an affected twin (not recorded which). The chain couples TRBV14 to TRBJ2-7; the D gene TCRdb calls, TRBD1, cannot be checked with no DNA. The CDR3 protein is CASSSPGRGPYEQYF.